Below are 12 T cell receptor beta chains sequenced from a single sample in a study of T cell responses to AZD1222 COVID-19 vaccine. TCRdb's copy holds only in-frame clones and misses some; the assay was immunoSEQ multiplex PCR. Among about 150,000 clones, 86% were seen once, and the ten largest hold 5.5% to 6%. The source material was peripheral blood, sampled on day 0 of MenACWY control vaccination. The receptors originated from an adult in good health.

The chain has TRBV7-9 and TRBJ1-2; D remains ambiguous. Germline-derived CDR1 and CDR2 are SEHNR and FQNEAQ (reference sequence). V was cut by 1 base and J by 0 bases, with 3 bases left in between. This CDR3 has 13 residues. The CDR3 DNA follows: TGTGCCAGCAGCTTAGACCCTAACTATGGCTACACCTTC. Amino acid sequence: CASSLDPNYGYTF.

The CDR3 DNA sequence: TGTGCCATCAGTAAACAGGGGACGGGGGAGACCCAGTACTTC. Protein product: CAISKQGTGETQYF. The chain combines TRBV10-3 with TRBJ2-5, with 7 bases that match TRBD1. Looked up from germline, CDR1 is ENHRY and CDR2 is SYGVKD. V was clipped by 5 bases and J by 5 bases; unmatched bases: 8. The CDR3 covers 14 residues.

The V and J genes are TRBV7-9 and TRBJ2-3; either TRBD1 or TRBD2 may fit D (6 bases each). V was pared by 1 base and J by 0 bases, with 11 bases between. The CDR3 is 16 residues long. The germline CDR1 and CDR2 sequences are SEHNR and FQNEAQ (reference sequence). The CDR3 nucleotides are TGTGCCAGCAGCTTAGGGGGGGCAAGTAGCACAGATACGCAGTATTTT. This encodes CASSLGGASSTDTQYF. The full variable domain, in which reference TRBV7-9 and TRBJ2-3 provide the parts outside the CDR3, is DTGVSQNPRHKITKRGQNVTFRCDPISEHNRLYWYRQTLGQGPEFLTYFQNEAQLEKSRLLSDRFSAERPKGSFSTLEIQRTEQGDSAMYLCASSLGGASSTDTQYFGPGTRLTVL.

This clone has a count of ten or more. The chain recombines TRBV5-4 with TRBJ2-2; 11 positions match TRBD2. V dropped 4 bases and J dropped 5; count of bases not matched to a gene: 4. CDR3 length: 15 residues. Germline V gene data show CDR1 as SGHNT and CDR2 as YYREEE (reference sequence). CDR3 protein: CASSPGLAETGELFF. The CDR3 nucleotides are TGTGCCAGCAGCCCGGGACTAGCGGAAACCGGGGAGCTGTTTTTT.

The chain carries TRBV25-1 and TRBJ2-2; D possibly corresponds to TRBD2 (7 bases). V lost 2 bases, J lost 4 bases, and 17 bases lay in between. Germline CDR1 MGHDK, CDR2 SYGVNS. The CDR3 runs 17 residues. The CDR3 loop reads CASSEHWGGAGTGELFF. In nucleotides, the CDR3 is TGTGCCAGCAGTGAACATTGGGGGGGCGCGGGCACCGGGGAGCTGTTTTTT.

The V call is TRBV9, the J call TRBJ1-2, with 11 bases fitting TRBD1. The CDR3 extends over 15 amino acids. The germline V gene encodes CDR1 SGDLS and CDR2 YYNGEE. The V segment lost 6 bases and the J segment 4 bases; nucleotides outside the gene matches: 8. The CDR3 DNA follows: TGTGCCAGCACCAGAGAAGGGACAGGGGGCTATGGCTACACCTTC. Translated: CASTREGTGGYGYTF.

The table lists this clone with a few counts. At one of its ends the junction is not consistent with the germline gene, which may arise from a read error. This chain joins TRBV7-7 and TRBJ2-5, with 10 bases lining up with TRBD1. This CDR3 has 16 residues. The germline CDR1 and CDR2 sequences are SSHAT and FNYEAQ (reference sequence). The CDR3 sequence is CASSLAGTGVGETQYF. As DNA, the CDR3 is TGTGCTAGCAGCTTAGCAGGGACAGGGGTGGGAGAGACCCAGTACTTC.

V and J are TRBV7-2 and TRBJ2-1; D may match TRBD1 or TRBD2 (5 bases each). V was cut by 5 bases and J by 8 bases, with 10 bases left in between. This CDR3 spans 12 amino acids. The germline gives CDR1 SGHTA, CDR2 FQGNSA. The CDR3 DNA sequence: TGTGCCAGCAGCCCGGGGCTACATGAGCAGTTCTTC. Translated: CASSPGLHEQFF.

V and J are TRBV5-6 and TRBJ2-2; 8 nucleotides align to TRBD1. The germline gives CDR1 SGHDT, CDR2 YYEEEE. The CDR3 length is 16 residues. With V trimmed by 5 bases and J by 3 bases, 9 bases remained unmatched. CDR3 DNA sequence: TGTGCCAGCAGTCACGACAGGGGATCGGACACCGGGGAGCTGTTTTTT. Amino acids: CASSHDRGSDTGELFF.

The V gene is TRBV5-4, the J gene TRBJ2-1, with TRBD2 identical over 9 bases. The CDR3 runs to 14 residues. Germline values: CDR1 SGHNT, CDR2 YYREEE (reference sequence). With V trimmed by 4 bases and J by 9 bases, 8 bases remained unmatched. The CDR3 region is CASSPGGLALEQFF. Written as DNA, the CDR3 is TGTGCCAGCAGCCCAGGGGGACTAGCTCTTGAGCAGTTCTTC.

The chain is built from TRBV5-4 and TRBJ2-1, with D hard to call. Per germline, CDR1 SGHNT and CDR2 YYREEE (reference sequence). Deletions cut 6 bases from V and 9 bases from J, with 10 bases between. This CDR3 is built from 11 residues. CDR3: CASNDNSEQFF. The CDR3 nucleotides are TGTGCCAGCAACGACAACAGTGAGCAGTTCTTC.

The chain has TRBV19 and TRBJ2-1, with D perhaps TRBD1 or TRBD2 (5 bases each). There are 15 residues in the CDR3. Between the trimmed V and J ends, which lost 1 base and 5 bases, there was a span of 12 bases. Germline CDR1 and CDR2: LNHDA and SQIVND (reference sequence). The CDR3: CASSIAGPGDNEQFF. The CDR3 DNA reads TGTGCCAGTAGTATAGCGGGGCCCGGGGACAATGAGCAGTTCTTC.